The entry below describes one TCR beta chain. Its antigen is still unknown. These data are taken from a study of human CD8 memory T cell subsets. General study points: Clonotypes that made up the stem-like memory T cell repertoire overlapped minimally with the precursor exhausted T cell repertoire.

By UMI-labeled 5' RACE, the TCR beta libraries were made. Authors' methods: Clonotype content per TCR beta library ranged between 3,000 and 18,000 functional CDR3 beta clonotypes. Using the 5' RACE reads, TCRdb records one entry per CDR3 protein without DNA. These V and J calls derive from TCRdb rather than the authors' analysis. The sample includes 9,500 to 12,000 distinct CDR3 sequences. The CDR3 consists of 14 residues. Germline CDR1 is SGHRS and CDR2 is YFSETQ. This chain links TRBV5-1 with TRBJ2-7. Specimen: CD8+ T cells from PBMCs. The source is a human donor in good health. The CDR3 protein is CASSWGQSSYEQYF.